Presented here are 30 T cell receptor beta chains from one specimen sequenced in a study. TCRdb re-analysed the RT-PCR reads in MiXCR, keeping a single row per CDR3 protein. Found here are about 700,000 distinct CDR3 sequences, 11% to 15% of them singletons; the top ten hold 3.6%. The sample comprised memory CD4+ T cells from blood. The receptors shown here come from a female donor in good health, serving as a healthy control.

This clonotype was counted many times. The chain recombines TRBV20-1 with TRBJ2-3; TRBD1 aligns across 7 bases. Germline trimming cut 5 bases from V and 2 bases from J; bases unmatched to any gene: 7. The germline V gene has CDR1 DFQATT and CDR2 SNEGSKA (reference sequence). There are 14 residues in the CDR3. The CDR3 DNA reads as TGCAGTGCTGAAGACAGGGCCCCCACAGATACGCAGTATTTT. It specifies CSAEDRAPTDTQYF.

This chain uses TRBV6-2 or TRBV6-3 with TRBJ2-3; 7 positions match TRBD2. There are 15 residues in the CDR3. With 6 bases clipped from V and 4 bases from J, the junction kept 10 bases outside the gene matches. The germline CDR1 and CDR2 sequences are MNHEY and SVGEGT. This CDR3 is CASSPRWGRADTQYF. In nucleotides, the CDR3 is TGTGCCAGCAGCCCCCGGTGGGGGAGGGCAGATACGCAGTATTTT.

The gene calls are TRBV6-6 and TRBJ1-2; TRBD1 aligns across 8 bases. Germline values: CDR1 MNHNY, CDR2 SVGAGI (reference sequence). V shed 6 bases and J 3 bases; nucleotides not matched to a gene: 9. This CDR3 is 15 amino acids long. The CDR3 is CASSRLDRGYYGYTF. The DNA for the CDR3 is TGTGCCAGCAGCCGGCTCGACAGGGGCTACTATGGCTACACCTTC.

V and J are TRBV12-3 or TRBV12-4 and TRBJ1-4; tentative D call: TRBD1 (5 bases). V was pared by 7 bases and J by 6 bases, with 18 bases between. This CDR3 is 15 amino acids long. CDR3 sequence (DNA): TGTGCCAGCACCCAGGGACTCCCCGGGGATGAAAAACTGTTTTTT. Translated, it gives CASTQGLPGDEKLFF.

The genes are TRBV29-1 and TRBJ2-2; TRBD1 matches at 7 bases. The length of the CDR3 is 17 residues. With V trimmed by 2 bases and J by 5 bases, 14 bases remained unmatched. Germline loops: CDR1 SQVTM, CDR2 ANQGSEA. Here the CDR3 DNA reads TGCAGCGTTGAAAGGAGACCGGGACAGTATAATACCGGGGAGCTGTTTTTT. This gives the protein CSVERRPGQYNTGELFF.

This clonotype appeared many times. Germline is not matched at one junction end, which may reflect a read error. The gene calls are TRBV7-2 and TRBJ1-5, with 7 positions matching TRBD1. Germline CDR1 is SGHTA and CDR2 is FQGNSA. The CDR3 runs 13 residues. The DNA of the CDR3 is TGTGCCAGCAGTTTAGCCAGGGGGCAGCCCCAGCATTTT. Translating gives CASSLARGQPQHF.

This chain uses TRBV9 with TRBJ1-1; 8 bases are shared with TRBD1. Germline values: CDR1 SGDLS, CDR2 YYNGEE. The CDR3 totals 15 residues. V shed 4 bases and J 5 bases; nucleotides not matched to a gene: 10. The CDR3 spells CASSPQTGALTEAFF. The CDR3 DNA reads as TGTGCCAGCAGCCCCCAGACAGGGGCTTTGACTGAAGCTTTCTTT. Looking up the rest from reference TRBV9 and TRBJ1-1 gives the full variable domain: DSGVTQTPKHLITATGQRVTLRCSPRSGDLSVYWYQQSLDQGLQFLIQYYNGEERAKGNILERFSAQQFPDLHSELNLSSLELGDSALYFCASSPQTGALTEAFFGQGTRLTVV.

The DNA for the CDR3 is TGCGCCAGCAGCTTGAGGGTTGAGTATGGCTACACCTTC. Its translation: CASSLRVEYGYTF. This chain uses TRBV5-1 with TRBJ1-2; D unresolved. Trimming took 1 base from V and 5 from J, leaving 9 bases between them. Germline CDR1 is SGHRS and CDR2 is YFSETQ. The CDR3 length is 13 residues.

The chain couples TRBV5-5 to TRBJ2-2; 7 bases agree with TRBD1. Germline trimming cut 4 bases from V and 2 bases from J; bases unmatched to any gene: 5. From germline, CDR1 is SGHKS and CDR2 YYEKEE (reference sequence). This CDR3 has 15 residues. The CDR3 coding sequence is TGTGCCAGCAGCGGACGGGACAGCAACACCGGGGAGCTGTTTTTT. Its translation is CASSGRDSNTGELFF.

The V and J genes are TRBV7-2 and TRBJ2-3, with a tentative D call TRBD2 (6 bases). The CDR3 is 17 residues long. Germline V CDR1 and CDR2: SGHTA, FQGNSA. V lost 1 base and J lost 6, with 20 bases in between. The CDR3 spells CASSLGRTGGSSDTQYF. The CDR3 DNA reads TGTGCCAGCAGCTTAGGACGTACTGGAGGGAGTTCCGATACGCAGTATTTT.

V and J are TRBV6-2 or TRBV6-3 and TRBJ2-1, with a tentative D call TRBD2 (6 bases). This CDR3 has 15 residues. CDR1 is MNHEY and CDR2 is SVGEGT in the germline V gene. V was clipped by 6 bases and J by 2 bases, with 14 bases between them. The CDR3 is CASRSRDFAYNEQFF. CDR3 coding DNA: TGTGCCAGCAGAAGTAGGGACTTCGCCTACAATGAGCAGTTCTTC.

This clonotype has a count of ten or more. CDR3 region: CASSLNPVGRYF. The DNA of the CDR3 is TGTGCCAGCAGTTTGAACCCCGTCGGCAGGTACTTC. The gene calls are TRBV12-3 or TRBV12-4 and TRBJ2-5; unclear D gene. The CDR3 covers 12 residues. V was trimmed by 3 bases and J by 13 bases, leaving 15 bases between them.

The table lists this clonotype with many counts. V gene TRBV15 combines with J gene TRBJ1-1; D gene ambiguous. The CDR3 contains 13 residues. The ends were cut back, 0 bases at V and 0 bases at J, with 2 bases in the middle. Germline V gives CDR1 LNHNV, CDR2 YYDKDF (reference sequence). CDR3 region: CATSRDLNTEAFF. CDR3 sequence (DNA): TGTGCCACCAGCAGAGACCTGAACACTGAAGCTTTCTTT.

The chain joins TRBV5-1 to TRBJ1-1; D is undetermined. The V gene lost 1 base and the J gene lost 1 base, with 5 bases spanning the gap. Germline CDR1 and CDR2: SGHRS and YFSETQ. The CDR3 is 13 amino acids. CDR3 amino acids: CASSLSWNTEAFF. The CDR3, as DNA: TGCGCCAGCAGCTTGTCATGGAACACTGAAGCTTTCTTT.

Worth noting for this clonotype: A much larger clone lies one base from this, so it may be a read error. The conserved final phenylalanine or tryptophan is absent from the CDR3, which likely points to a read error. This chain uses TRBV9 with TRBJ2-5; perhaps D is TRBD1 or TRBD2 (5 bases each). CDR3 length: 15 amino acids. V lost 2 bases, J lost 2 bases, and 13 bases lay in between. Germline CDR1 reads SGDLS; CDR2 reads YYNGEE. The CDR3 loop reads CASSVGATQQETQYS. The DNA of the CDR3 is TGTGCCAGCAGCGTCGGGGCTACGCAACAAGAGACCCAGTACTCC.

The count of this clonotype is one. The CDR3: CASSQWGGANYGYTF. CDR3 DNA: TGTGCCAGCAGCCAATGGGGGGGGGCTAACTATGGCTACACCTTC. J is TRBJ1-2 and V is TRBV7-2, with a possible D match to TRBD1 (5 bases). Germline values: CDR1 SGHTA, CDR2 FQGNSA. CDR3 length: 15 amino acids. V shed 5 bases and J shed 0 bases, with 13 bases lying between them. Combining the CDR3 with reference TRBV7-2 and TRBJ1-2 gives the whole variable domain GAGVSQSPSNKVTEKGKDVELRCDPISGHTALYWYRQSLGQGLEFLIYFQGNSAPDKSGLPSDRFSAERTGGSVSTLTIQRTQQEDSAVYLCASSQWGGANYGYTFGSGTRLTVV.

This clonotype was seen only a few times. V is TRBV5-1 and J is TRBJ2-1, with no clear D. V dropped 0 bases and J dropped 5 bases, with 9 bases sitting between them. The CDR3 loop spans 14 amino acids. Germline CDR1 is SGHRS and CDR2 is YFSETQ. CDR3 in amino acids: CASSLGLLNNEQFF. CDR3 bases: TGCGCCAGCAGCTTGGGACTTCTAAACAATGAGCAGTTCTTC. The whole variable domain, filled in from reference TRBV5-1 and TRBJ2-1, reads KAGVTQTPRYLIKTRGQQVTLSCSPISGHRSVSWYQQTPGQGLQFLFEYFSETQRNKGNFPGRFSGRQFSNSRSEMNVSTLELGDSALYLCASSLGLLNNEQFFGPGTRLTVL.

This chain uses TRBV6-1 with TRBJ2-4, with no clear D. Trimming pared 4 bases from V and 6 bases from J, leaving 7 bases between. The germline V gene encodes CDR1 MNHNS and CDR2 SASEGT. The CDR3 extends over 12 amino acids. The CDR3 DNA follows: TGTGCCAGCAGTGTGGTGGGAAACATTCAGTACTTC. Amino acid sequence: CASSVVGNIQYF.

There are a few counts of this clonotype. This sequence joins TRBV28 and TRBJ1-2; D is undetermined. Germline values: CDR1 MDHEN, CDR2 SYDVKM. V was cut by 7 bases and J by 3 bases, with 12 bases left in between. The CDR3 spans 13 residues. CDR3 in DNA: TGTGCCAGCACCCCGAGGGAGGACTATGGCTACACCTTC. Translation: CASTPREDYGYTF.

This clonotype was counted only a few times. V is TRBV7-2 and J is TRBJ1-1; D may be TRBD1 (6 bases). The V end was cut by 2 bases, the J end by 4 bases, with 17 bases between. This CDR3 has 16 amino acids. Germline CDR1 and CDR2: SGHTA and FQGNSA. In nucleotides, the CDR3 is TGTGCCAGCAGCTTACCCCGGGGACAAGTATCCACTGAAGCTTTCTTT. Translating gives CASSLPRGQVSTEAFF.

The CDR3 sequence: CSAQRGAVAYEQYF. The CDR3 DNA is TGCAGTGCACAGCGGGGGGCCGTAGCCTACGAGCAGTACTTC. J is TRBJ2-7 and V is TRBV20-1; 9 bases agree with TRBD2. Germline V gene data show CDR1 as DFQATT and CDR2 as SNEGSKA (reference sequence). The ends lost 6 bases at V and 2 bases at J; junction bases unmatched: 8. The CDR3 sequence is 14 residues long.

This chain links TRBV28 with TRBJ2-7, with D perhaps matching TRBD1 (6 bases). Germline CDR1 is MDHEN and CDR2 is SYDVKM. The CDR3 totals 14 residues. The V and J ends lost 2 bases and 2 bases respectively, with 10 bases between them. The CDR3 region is CASSLGTIPYEQYF. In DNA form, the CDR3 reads TGTGCCAGCAGTTTAGGGACAATCCCCTACGAGCAGTACTTC.

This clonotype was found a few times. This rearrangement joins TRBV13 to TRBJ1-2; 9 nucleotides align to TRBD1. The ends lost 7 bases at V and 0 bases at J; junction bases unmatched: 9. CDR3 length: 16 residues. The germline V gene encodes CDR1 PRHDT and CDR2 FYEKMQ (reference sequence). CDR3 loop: CASNGQGWGANYGYTF. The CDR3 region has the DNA TGTGCCAGCAATGGACAGGGGTGGGGAGCTAACTATGGCTACACCTTC.

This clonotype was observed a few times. In DNA form, the CDR3 reads TGCAGTGCTAGAGAACCCGGCACAGATACGCAGTATTTT. Translated, it gives CSAREPGTDTQYF. This rearrangement joins TRBV20-1 to TRBJ2-3; D is uncertain. The CDR3 is 13 residues long. Germline CDR1 reads DFQATT; CDR2 reads SNEGSKA (reference sequence). With 0 bases removed from V and 1 base from J, the gap between germline ends came to 5 bases.

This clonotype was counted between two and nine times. DNA for the CDR3: TGCGCCAGCAGCCGTCGGGGGAGCGGCAATAACAATGAGCAGTTCTTC. Its protein product is CASSRRGSGNNNEQFF. The chain combines TRBV4-3 with TRBJ2-1, with TRBD2 as a possible D gene (6 bases). Germline lookup yields CDR1 LGHNA and CDR2 YSLEER. This CDR3 spans 16 amino acids. V was shortened by 4 bases and J by 5 bases, with 18 bases between the two germline ends.

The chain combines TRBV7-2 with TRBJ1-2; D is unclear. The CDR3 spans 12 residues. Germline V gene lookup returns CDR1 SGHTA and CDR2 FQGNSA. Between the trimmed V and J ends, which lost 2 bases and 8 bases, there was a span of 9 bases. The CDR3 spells CASSLHGYGYTF. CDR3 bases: TGTGCCAGCAGCTTACATGGTTACGGCTACACCTTC.

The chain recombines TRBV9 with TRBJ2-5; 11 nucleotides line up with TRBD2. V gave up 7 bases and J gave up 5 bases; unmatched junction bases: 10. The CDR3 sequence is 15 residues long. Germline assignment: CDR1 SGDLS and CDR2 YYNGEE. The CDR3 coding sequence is TGTGCCAGCGGCGGCACTAGCGGGGGTTCGGAGACCCAGTACTTC. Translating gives CASGGTSGGSETQYF.

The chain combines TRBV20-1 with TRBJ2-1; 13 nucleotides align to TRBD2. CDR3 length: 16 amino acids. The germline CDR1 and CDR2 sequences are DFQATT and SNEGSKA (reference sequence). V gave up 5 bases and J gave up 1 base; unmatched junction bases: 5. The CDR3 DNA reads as TGCAGTGCTTACCGACTAGCGGGGGGTTCCTACAATGAGCAGTTCTTC. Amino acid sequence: CSAYRLAGGSYNEQFF.

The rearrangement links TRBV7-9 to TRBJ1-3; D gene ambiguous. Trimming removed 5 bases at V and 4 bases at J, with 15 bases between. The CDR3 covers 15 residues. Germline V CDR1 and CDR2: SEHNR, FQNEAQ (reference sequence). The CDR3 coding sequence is TGTGCCAGCAGCGCACACCCTGCGGTAGGAAACACCATATATTTT. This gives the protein CASSAHPAVGNTIYF.

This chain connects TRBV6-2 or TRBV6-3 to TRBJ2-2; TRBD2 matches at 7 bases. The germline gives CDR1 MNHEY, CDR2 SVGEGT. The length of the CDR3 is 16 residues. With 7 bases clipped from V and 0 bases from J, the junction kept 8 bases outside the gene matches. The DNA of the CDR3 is TGTGCCAGCAATTTAGCGGGTAGGGCGAACACCGGGGAGCTGTTTTTT. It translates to CASNLAGRANTGELFF.